A selection of T cell receptor beta chains follows, all from one sample in a study of cytomegalovirus exposure and HLA in healthy donors. Repertoires were generated with immunoSEQ multiplex PCR, while TCRdb's copy carries only in-frame clones and drops some. Here the sample spans 35,000 to 40,000 clones, around 70% being singletons. What was sequenced was PBMCs. These receptors came from a man aged 30 to 45 in good health and CMV-seronegative. CDR3s include the opening cysteine and the closing phenylalanine or tryptophan. A D gene is named only where the DNA matches it firmly. Clone size is stated in some rows and not others, as once, few, many or a class when expanded.

d_call j_call clone_size v_call cdr3_aa cdr3_nt
TRBD1 TRBJ2-7 NA TRBV18 CASSPRDRGSYEQYF TGTGCCAGCTCACCCCGGGACAGGGGGTCCTACGAGCAGTACTTC
TRBD1 TRBJ1-2 few TRBV6-6 CASRRQGAEGYTF TGTGCCAGCAGGAGACAGGGGGCTGAGGGCTACACCTTC
TRBD1 TRBJ2-5 NA TRBV15 CATSRVGTGVGTQYF TGTGCCACCAGCAGAGTAGGGACAGGGGTGGGGACCCAGTACTTC
NA TRBJ2-6 NA TRBV7-2 CASSLVATGANVLTF TGTGCCAGCAGCTTAGTAGCGACTGGGGCCAACGTCCTGACTTTC
NA TRBJ1-1 NA TRBV5-1 CASSLGSMNTEAFF TGCGCCAGCAGCTTGGGGAGTATGAACACTGAAGCTTTCTTT
NA TRBJ2-3 few TRBV5-1 CASSLQGVSGTDTQYF TGCGCCAGCAGCCTGCAGGGTGTGTCTGGCACAGATACGCAGTATTTT
NA TRBJ2-2 few TRBV19 CASSIEALYTGELFF TGTGCCAGTAGTATAGAAGCACTTTACACCGGGGAGCTGTTTTTT
TRBD2 TRBJ2-5 NA TRBV10-3 CAISLTSVETQYF TGTGCCATCAGTCTTACTAGCGTCGAGACCCAGTACTTC
TRBD2 TRBJ2-1 NA TRBV6-1 CASSEKREFYNEQFF TGTGCCAGCAGTGAAAAGCGGGAATTCTACAATGAGCAGTTCTTC
TRBD1 TRBJ1-2 NA TRBV5-1 CASSEELQGARGYTF TGCGCCAGCAGCGAAGAACTACAGGGGGCGAGGGGCTACACCTTC
NA TRBJ1-2 NA TRBV18 CASSPSSYGYTF TGTGCCAGCTCACCATCGAGCTATGGCTACACCTTC
NA TRBJ1-2 NA TRBV28 CASSSPNLSGYTF TGTGCCAGCAGTTCACCTAACCTTAGTGGCTACACCTTC
NA TRBJ2-7 NA TRBV10-3 CAISENVRSSAVGEQYF TGTGCCATCAGTGAAAATGTTCGGAGTAGCGCGGTTGGCGAGCAGTACTTC
TRBD2 TRBJ2-7 NA TRBV6-1 CASSPLAGRYEQYF TGTGCCAGCAGTCCACTAGCGGGGCGCTACGAGCAGTACTTC
TRBD2 TRBJ2-3 NA TRBV11-1 CASTTSGRAATDTQYF TGTGCCAGCACGACTAGCGGGAGGGCCGCTACAGATACGCAGTATTTT
TRBD1 TRBJ1-2 once TRBV7-2 CASSLDGTATNYGYTF TGTGCCAGCAGCTTAGATGGGACAGCGACTAACTATGGCTACACCTTC
NA TRBJ2-1 NA TRBV7-9 CASSLFIGGDNEQFF TGTGCCAGCAGCTTATTTATCGGGGGAGACAATGAGCAGTTCTTC
NA TRBJ1-1 NA TRBV6-1 CASRPTGTLNTEAFF TGTGCCAGCAGACCTACCGGGACACTGAACACTGAAGCTTTCTTT
NA TRBJ1-6 NA TRBV5-4 CASSLGQANSPLHF TGTGCCAGCAGCTTGGGACAGGCTAATTCACCCCTCCACTTT
NA TRBJ2-7 NA TRBV6-5 CASSYSDSYSYEQYF TGTGCCAGCAGTTACTCGGACAGCTACTCCTACGAGCAGTACTTC
TRBD2 TRBJ2-3 NA TRBV5-4 CASSLVLAGARDTQYF TGTGCCAGCAGCTTGGTCCTAGCGGGGGCGAGGGATACGCAGTATTTT
NA TRBJ2-7 NA TRBV2 CASSVGLLLHEQYF TGTGCCAGCAGTGTGGGGCTACTCCTCCACGAGCAGTACTTC
NA TRBJ2-1 NA TRBV2 CASKEGGDEQFF TGTGCCAGCAAGGAAGGGGGGGATGAGCAGTTCTTC
NA TRBJ2-7 NA TRBV18 CASSPSTNVYEQYF TGTGCCAGCTCACCCTCGACAAACGTCTACGAGCAGTACTTC
TRBD1 TRBJ1-1 once TRBV29-1 CSVTGTANTEAFF TGCAGCGTTACCGGGACAGCAAACACTGAAGCTTTCTTT
NA TRBJ1-3 NA TRBV5-1 CASSFVPGDYGNTIYF TGCGCCAGCAGCTTTGTACCAGGGGATTACGGAAACACCATATATTTT
TRBD1 TRBJ2-2 NA TRBV6-6 CASSYEGARRELFF TGTGCCAGCAGTTACGAGGGGGCGCGCCGGGAGCTGTTTTTT
TRBD2 TRBJ2-1 NA TRBV11-2 CASRDLAGPSYNEQFF TGTGCCAGCAGGGACCTAGCGGGGCCCTCCTACAATGAGCAGTTCTTC
NA TRBJ2-1 NA TRBV5-8 CASSPRDSSTQFF TGTGCCAGCAGCCCTCGGGACTCAAGTACGCAGTTCTTC
NA TRBJ1-4 NA TRBV5-4 CASSLGGTGNEKLFF TGTGCCAGCAGCTTGGGCGGGACGGGAAATGAAAAACTGTTTTTT
NA TRBJ2-7 NA TRBV7-2 CASSSRGAFYEQYF TGTGCCAGCAGCTCCCGTGGGGCGTTCTACGAGCAGTACTTC
NA TRBJ1-5 few TRBV6-1 CASSELDRLNQPQHF TGTGCCAGCAGTGAATTGGACAGACTCAATCAGCCCCAGCATTTT
TRBD2 TRBJ2-7 NA TRBV28 CATQAGNLYEQYF TGTGCCACCCAAGCGGGAAACCTCTACGAGCAGTACTTC
NA TRBJ1-2 NA TRBV5-8 CASSRNLGAYGYTF TGTGCCAGCAGCCGGAACCTAGGGGCCTATGGCTACACCTTC
TRBD2 TRBJ2-5 NA TRBV6-5 CASKASGPYQETQYF TGTGCCAGCAAGGCTAGCGGACCGTACCAAGAGACCCAGTACTTC
TRBD2 TRBJ2-1 NA TRBV6-7 CASSYVLSAGEYGVQFF TGTGCCAGCAGTTACGTTCTTTCGGCGGGAGAGTACGGCGTGCAGTTCTTC
TRBD2 TRBJ2-1 NA TRBV7-8 CASSPRAGAAREQFF TGTGCCAGCAGCCCCAGGGCGGGAGCGGCGCGGGAGCAGTTCTTC
TRBD1 TRBJ2-5 NA TRBV29-1 CSVVDLRQGKETQYF TGCAGCGTAGTAGACTTAAGACAGGGGAAAGAGACCCAGTACTTC
NA TRBJ2-1 NA TRBV5-4 CASSPTSYHEQFF TGTGCCAGCAGCCCAACATCTTACCATGAGCAGTTCTTC
NA TRBJ1-1 NA TRBV6-5 CATRGQVMNTEAFF TGTGCCACCCGTGGCCAGGTAATGAACACTGAAGCTTTCTTT
TRBD1 TRBJ2-7 NA TRBV6-1 CASSEDHRGNYEQYF TGTGCCAGCAGTGAAGACCACAGGGGGAATTACGAGCAGTACTTC